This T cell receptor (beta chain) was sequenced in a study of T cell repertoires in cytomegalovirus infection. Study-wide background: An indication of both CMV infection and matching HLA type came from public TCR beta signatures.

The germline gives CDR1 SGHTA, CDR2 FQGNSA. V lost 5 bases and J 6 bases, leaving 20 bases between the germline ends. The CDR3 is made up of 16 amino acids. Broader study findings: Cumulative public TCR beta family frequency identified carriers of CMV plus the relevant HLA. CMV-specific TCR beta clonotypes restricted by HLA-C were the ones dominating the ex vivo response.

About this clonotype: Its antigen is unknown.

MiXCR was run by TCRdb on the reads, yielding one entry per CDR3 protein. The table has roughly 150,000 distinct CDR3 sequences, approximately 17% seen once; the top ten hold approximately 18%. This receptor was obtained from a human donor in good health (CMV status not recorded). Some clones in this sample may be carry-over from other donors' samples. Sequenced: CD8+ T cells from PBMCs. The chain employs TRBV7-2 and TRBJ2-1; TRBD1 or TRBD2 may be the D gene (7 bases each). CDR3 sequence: CASSPGGVRALNEQFF. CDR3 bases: TGTGCCAGCAGCCCAGGGGGGGTGAGGGCCCTCAATGAGCAGTTCTTC.